Below are 3 T cell receptor beta chains sequenced from a single sample in a study of cytomegalovirus exposure and HLA in healthy donors. The PCR employed 60 Vbeta primers together with 13 Jbeta primers. Method: immunoSEQ multiplex PCR; TCRdb's copy keeps in-frame clones and lacks some. The sample yields some 70,000 clones, around 77% seen once. Sequenced sample: PBMCs. The receptors were gathered from a man between 50 and 59 years old in good health and CMV-seronegative.

The chain links TRBV4-2 to TRBJ2-1, with 9 bases fitting TRBD2. CDR1 LGHNA and CDR2 YNFKEQ come from the germline V gene. This CDR3 region has 19 residues. After removal of 1 base from V and 5 bases from J, the junction contained 15 bases not matched to a gene. CDR3 loop: CASSQVQGVAGGRNNEQFF. CDR3 sequence (DNA): TGTGCCAGCAGCCAAGTCCAAGGCGTGGCGGGGGGGAGAAACAATGAGCAGTTCTTC.

The V call is TRBV6-1, the J call TRBJ2-1; D is unresolved. CDR3 size: 13 residues. CDR1 and CDR2 from the germline V gene are MNHNS and SASEGT. The V end was cut by 6 bases, the J end by 6 bases, with 12 bases between. CDR3: CASSARLINEQFF. The CDR3 nucleotides read TGTGCCAGCAGCGCCCGACTCATCAATGAGCAGTTCTTC.

The V call is TRBV5-1, the J call TRBJ2-7, with D possibly matching TRBD1 (5 bases). CDR1 SGHRS and CDR2 YFSETQ come from the germline V gene. The CDR3 runs 15 residues. V lost 2 bases and J lost 0, with 12 bases in between. CDR3 nucleotide sequence: TGCGCCAGCAGCTTTGGTGACAGAACCTCCTACGAGCAGTACTTC. Translating it yields CASSFGDRTSYEQYF.